This record looks at one T cell receptor (beta chain) sequence and its context. Participant ages covered about 18 to 95 years across around 25 US areas. The sample is drawn from a study of blood T cell repertoires in COVID-19. Clones were read by immunoSEQ multiplex PCR, and TCRdb kept only the in-frame ones, dropping some. The repertoire has roughly 200,000 clones, about four fifths of them found once; the top ten carry approximately 4.9%. The V gene's germline CDR1 is MGHDK and CDR2 SYGVNS. The junction had 3 bases not matched to a gene; V was cut back by 4 bases and J by 4 bases. There are 13 residues in the CDR3.

The sample taken for sequencing was PBMCs or T cells enriched from blood (not recorded which). This sequence originates from a woman between 45 and 65 years old who had been exposed to COVID-19. The rearrangement joins TRBV25-1 to TRBJ2-5; 7 bases match TRBD1. The CDR3 reads CASSAWTGETQYF. The CDR3 DNA reads as TGTGCCAGCAGTGCCTGGACAGGAGAGACCCAGTACTTC.